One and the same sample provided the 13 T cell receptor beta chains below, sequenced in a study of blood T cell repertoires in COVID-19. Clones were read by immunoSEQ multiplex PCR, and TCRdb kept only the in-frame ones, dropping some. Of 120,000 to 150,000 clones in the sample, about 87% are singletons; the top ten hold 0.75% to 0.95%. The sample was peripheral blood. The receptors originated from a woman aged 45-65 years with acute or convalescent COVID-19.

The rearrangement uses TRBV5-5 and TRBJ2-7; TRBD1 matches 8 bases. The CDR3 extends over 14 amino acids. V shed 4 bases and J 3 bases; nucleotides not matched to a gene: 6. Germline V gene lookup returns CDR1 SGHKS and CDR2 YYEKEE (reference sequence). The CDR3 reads CASSHVDRGYEQYF. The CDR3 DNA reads TGTGCCAGCAGCCATGTAGACAGGGGCTACGAGCAGTACTTC.

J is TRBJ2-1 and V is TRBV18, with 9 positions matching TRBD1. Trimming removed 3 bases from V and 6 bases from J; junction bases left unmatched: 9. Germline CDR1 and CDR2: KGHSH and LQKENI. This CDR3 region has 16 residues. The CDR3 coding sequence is TGTGCCAGCTCACCCCTGGACAGGGGAAGAGGCAATGAGCAGTTCTTC. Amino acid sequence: CASSPLDRGRGNEQFF.

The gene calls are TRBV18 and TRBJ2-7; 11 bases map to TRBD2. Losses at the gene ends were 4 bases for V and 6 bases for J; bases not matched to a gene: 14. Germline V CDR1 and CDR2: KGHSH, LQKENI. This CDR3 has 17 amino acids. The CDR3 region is CASSLIPPSGGFPEQYF. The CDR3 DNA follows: TGTGCCAGCTCACTCATCCCCCCTAGCGGGGGGTTCCCCGAGCAGTACTTC.

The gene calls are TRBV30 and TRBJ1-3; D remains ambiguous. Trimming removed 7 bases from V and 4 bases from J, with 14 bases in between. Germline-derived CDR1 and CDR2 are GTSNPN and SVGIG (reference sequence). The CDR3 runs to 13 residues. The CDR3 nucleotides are TGTGCCTACTCAGACACTGGGGGAAACACCATATATTTT. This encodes CAYSDTGGNTIYF.

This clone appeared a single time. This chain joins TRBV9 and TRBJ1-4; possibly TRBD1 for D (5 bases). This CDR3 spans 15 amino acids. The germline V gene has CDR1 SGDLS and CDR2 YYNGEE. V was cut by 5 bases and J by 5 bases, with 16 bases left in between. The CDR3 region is CASRRAPDTNEKLFF. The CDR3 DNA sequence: TGTGCCAGCAGAAGGGCGCCGGACACAAATGAAAAACTGTTTTTT.

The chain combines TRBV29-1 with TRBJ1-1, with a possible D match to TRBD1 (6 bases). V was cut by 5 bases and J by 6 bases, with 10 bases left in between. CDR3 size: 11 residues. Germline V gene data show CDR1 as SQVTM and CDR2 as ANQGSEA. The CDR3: CSVWGPSEAFF. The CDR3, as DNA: TGCAGCGTTTGGGGGCCATCTGAAGCTTTCTTT. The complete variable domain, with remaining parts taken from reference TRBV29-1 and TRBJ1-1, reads SAVISQKPSRDICQRGTSLTIQCQVDSQVTMMFWYRQQPGQSLTLIATANQGSEATYESGFVIDKFPISRPNLTFSTLTVSNMSPEDSSIYLCSVWGPSEAFFGQGTRLTVV.

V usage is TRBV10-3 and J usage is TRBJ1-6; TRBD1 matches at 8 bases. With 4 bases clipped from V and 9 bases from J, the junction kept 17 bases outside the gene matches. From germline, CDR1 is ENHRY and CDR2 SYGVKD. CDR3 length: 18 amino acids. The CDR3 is CAISAGDRGIRRSSPLHF. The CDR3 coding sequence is TGTGCCATCAGTGCGGGAGACAGGGGCATCCGCAGGTCTTCACCCCTCCACTTT.

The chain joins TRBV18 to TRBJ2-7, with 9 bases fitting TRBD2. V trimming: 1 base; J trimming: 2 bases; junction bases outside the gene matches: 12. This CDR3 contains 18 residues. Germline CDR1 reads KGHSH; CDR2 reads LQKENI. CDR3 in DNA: TGTGCCAGCTCACCACGGGTTGTTGCTAGCGGGACCACCTACGAGCAGTACTTC. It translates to CASSPRVVASGTTYEQYF.

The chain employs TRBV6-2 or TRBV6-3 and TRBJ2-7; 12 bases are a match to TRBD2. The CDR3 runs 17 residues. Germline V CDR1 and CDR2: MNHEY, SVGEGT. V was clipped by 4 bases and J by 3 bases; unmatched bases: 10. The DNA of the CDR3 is TGTGCCAGCAGTTCCCCCCTACTAGCGGGGGGATACTACGAGCAGTACTTC. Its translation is CASSSPLLAGGYYEQYF.

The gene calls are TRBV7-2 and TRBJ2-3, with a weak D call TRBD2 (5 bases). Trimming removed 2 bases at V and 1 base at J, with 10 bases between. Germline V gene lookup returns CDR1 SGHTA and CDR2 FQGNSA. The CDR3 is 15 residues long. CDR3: CASSLISAGTDTQYF. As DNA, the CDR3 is TGTGCCAGCAGCTTAATTAGCGCGGGCACAGATACGCAGTATTTT.

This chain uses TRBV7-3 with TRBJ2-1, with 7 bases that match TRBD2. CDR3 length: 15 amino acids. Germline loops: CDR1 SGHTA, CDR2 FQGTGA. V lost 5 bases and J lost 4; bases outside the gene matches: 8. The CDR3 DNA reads TGTGCCAGCAGCCCGCTTGCGGGGGAATACAATGAGCAGTTCTTC. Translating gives CASSPLAGEYNEQFF.

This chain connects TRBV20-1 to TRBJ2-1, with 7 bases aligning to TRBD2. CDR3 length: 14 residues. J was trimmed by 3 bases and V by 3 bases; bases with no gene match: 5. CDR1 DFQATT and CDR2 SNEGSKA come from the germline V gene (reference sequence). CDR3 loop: CSASALAIYNEQFF. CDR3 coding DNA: TGCAGTGCTAGTGCACTAGCGATCTACAATGAGCAGTTCTTC.

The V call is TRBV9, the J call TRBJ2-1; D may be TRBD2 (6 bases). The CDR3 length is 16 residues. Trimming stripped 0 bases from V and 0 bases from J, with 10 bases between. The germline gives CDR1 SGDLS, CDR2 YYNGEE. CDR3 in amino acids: CASSVAAGYSYNEQFF. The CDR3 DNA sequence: TGTGCCAGCAGCGTAGCGGCGGGGTACTCCTACAATGAGCAGTTCTTC.